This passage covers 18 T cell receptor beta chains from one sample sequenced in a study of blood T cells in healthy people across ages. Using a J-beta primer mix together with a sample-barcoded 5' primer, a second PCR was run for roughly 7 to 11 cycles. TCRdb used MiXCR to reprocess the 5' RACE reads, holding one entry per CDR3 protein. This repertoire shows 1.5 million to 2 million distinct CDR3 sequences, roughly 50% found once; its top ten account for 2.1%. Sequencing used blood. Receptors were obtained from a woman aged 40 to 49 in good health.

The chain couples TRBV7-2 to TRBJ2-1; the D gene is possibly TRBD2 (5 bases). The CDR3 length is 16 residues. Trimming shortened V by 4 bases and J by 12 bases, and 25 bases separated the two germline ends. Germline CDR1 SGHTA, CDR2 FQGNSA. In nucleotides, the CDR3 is TGTGCCAGCAGCTCCAGCGTGAACCCGACTCAACGGGGGCAGTTCTTC. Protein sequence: CASSSSVNPTQRGQFF.

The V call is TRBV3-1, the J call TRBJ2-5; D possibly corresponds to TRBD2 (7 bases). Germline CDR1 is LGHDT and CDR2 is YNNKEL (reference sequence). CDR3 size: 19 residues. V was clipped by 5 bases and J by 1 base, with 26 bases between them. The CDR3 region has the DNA TGTGCCAGCAGCTCCTCCTTTGGGGGGGGCCCTGTTTCCCAAGAGACCCAGTACTTC. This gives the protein CASSSSFGGGPVSQETQYF.

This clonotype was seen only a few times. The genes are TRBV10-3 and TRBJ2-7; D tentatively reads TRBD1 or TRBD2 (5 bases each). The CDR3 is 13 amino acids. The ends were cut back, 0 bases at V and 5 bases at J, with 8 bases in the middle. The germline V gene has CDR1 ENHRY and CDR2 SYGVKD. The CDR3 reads CAISESEGHEQYF. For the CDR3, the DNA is TGTGCCATCAGTGAGTCAGAGGGGCACGAGCAGTACTTC.

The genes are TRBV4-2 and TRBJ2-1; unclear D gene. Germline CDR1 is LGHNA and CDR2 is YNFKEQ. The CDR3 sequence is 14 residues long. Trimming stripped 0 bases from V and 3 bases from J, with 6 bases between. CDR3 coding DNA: TGTGCCAGCAGCCAAGATGGCTTCTACAATGAGCAGTTCTTC. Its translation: CASSQDGFYNEQFF.

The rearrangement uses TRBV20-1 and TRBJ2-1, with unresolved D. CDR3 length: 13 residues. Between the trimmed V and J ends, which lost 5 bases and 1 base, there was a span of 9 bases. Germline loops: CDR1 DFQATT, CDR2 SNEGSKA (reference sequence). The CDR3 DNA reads TGCAGTGCTCCCGGGCCTTCCTACAATGAGCAGTTCTTC. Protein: CSAPGPSYNEQFF.

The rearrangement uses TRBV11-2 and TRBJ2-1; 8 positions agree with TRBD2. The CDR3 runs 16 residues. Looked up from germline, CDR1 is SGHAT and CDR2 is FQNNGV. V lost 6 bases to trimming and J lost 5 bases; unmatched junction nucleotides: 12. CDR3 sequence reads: CASRGMAGGLHNEQFF. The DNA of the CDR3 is TGTGCCAGCAGGGGTATGGCGGGGGGACTACACAATGAGCAGTTCTTC.

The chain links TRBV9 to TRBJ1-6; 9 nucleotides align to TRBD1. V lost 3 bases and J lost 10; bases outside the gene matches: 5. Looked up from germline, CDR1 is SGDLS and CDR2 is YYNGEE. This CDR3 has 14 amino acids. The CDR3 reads CASSDGDRVSPLHF. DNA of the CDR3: TGTGCCAGCAGCGATGGGGACAGGGTCTCACCCCTCCACTTT.

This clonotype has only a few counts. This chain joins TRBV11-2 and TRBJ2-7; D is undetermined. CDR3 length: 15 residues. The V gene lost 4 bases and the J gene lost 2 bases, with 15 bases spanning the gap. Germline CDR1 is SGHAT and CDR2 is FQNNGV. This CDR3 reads CASSSMTRPTYEQYF. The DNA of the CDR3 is TGTGCCAGCAGCTCAATGACGAGACCGACCTACGAGCAGTACTTC.

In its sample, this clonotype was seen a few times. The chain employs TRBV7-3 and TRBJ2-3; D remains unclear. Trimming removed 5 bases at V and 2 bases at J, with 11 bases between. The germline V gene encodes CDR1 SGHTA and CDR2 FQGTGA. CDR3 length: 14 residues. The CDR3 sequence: CASSKSGPTDTQYF. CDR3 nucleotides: TGTGCCAGCAGCAAAAGTGGTCCCACAGATACGCAGTATTTT.

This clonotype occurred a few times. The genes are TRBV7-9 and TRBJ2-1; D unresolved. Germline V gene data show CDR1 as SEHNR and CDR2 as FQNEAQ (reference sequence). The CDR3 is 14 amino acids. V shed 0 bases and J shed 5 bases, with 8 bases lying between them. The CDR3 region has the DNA TGTGCCAGCAGCTTAGCCCAGGCTCACAATGAGCAGTTCTTC. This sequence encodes CASSLAQAHNEQFF. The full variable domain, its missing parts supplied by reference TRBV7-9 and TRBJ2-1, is DTGVSQNPRHKITKRGQNVTFRCDPISEHNRLYWYRQTLGQGPEFLTYFQNEAQLEKSRLLSDRFSAERPKGSFSTLEIQRTEQGDSAMYLCASSLAQAHNEQFFGPGTRLTVL.

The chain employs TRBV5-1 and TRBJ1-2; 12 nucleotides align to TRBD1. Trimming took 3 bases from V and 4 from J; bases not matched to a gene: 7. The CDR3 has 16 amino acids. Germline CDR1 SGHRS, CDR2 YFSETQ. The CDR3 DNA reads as TGCGCCAGCAGCTCGGGACAGGGGGCGCCTAGCTATGGCTACACCTTC. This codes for CASSSGQGAPSYGYTF.

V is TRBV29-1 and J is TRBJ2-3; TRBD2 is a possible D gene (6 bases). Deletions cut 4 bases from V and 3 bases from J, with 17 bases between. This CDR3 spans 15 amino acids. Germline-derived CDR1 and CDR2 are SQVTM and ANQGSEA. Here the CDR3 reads CSVAGAAGRTDTQYF. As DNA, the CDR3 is TGCAGCGTTGCCGGTGCGGCAGGGAGGACAGATACGCAGTATTTT.

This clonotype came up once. CDR3 protein: CASRRQGGTYGYTF. DNA of the CDR3: TGTGCCAGCCGACGACAGGGAGGGACCTATGGCTACACCTTC. The chain has TRBV28 and TRBJ1-2; 7 bases map to TRBD1. Germline assignment: CDR1 MDHEN and CDR2 SYDVKM. This CDR3 is built from 14 residues. Trimming cost V 8 bases and J 4 bases; bases outside gene matches: 10.

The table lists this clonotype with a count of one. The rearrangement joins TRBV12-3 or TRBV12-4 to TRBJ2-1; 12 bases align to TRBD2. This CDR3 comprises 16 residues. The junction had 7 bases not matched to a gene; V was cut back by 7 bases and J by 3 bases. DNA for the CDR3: TGTGCCAGCACCACTAGGACTAGCGGGGTCTACAATGAGCAGTTCTTC. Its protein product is CASTTRTSGVYNEQFF.

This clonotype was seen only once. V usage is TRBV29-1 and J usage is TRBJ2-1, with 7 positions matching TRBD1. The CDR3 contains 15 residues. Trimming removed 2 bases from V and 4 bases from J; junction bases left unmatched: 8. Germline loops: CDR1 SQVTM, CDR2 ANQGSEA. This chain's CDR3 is CSVEMWDSAYNEQFF. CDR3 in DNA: TGCAGCGTTGAAATGTGGGACAGCGCTTACAATGAGCAGTTCTTC.

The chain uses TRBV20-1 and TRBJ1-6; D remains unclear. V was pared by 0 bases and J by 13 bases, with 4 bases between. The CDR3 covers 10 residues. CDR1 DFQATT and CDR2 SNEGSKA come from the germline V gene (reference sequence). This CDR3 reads CSARDRPLHF. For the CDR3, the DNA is TGCAGTGCTAGAGATCGTCCCCTCCACTTT.

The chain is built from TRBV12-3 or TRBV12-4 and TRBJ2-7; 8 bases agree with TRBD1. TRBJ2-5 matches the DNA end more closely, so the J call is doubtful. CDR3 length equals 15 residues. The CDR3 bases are TGTGCCAGCAGCCTGACAGGGGACTCCCAAGAGACCCAGTACTTC. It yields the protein CASSLTGDSQETQYF.

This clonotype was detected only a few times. CDR3 in amino acids: CASSQPRPEQFF. Here the CDR3 DNA reads TGTGCCAGCAGCCAGCCCCGTCCCGAGCAGTTCTTC. J is TRBJ2-1 and V is TRBV7-2; D remains ambiguous. Trimming shortened V by 5 bases and J by 10 bases, and 12 bases separated the two germline ends. Germline loops: CDR1 SGHTA, CDR2 FQGNSA. The CDR3 is 12 residues long. Full variable domain (rest looked up from reference TRBV7-2 and TRBJ2-1): GAGVSQSPSNKVTEKGKDVELRCDPISGHTALYWYRQSLGQGLEFLIYFQGNSAPDKSGLPSDRFSAERTGGSVSTLTIQRTQQEDSAVYLCASSQPRPEQFFGPGTRLTVL.